These 27 T cell receptor beta chains share one sample of origin, sequenced in a study of T cell responses to AZD1222 COVID-19 vaccine. Method: immunoSEQ multiplex PCR; TCRdb's copy keeps in-frame clones and lacks some. In the table there are around 120,000 clones, about 90% of which are singletons. Specimen: peripheral blood, collected 28 days after the second AZD1222 dose. These receptors were obtained from an adult who received the AZD1222 COVID-19 vaccine.

V is TRBV7-9 and J is TRBJ2-5, with 11 bases lining up with TRBD2. CDR3 length: 15 residues. After removal of 5 bases from V and 5 bases from J, the junction contained 7 bases not matched to a gene. The V gene's germline CDR1 is SEHNR and CDR2 FQNEAQ (reference sequence). CDR3 sequence (DNA): TGTGCCAGCAGCAAGGACCTAGCGGGAGGTGAGACCCAGTACTTC. Its protein product is CASSKDLAGGETQYF.

In its sample, this clone was seen a few times. CDR3 residues: CASSQGILAYEQYF. CDR3 DNA: TGCGCCAGCAGCCAAGGTATACTAGCTTACGAGCAGTACTTC. The chain combines TRBV4-1 with TRBJ2-7; tentatively, D is TRBD2 (6 bases). There are 14 residues in the CDR3. From germline, CDR1 is MGHRA and CDR2 YSYEKL. Trimming left V 1 base short and J 4 bases short, with 11 bases between.

The chain combines TRBV7-9 with TRBJ1-3, with unresolved D. This CDR3 has 18 residues. Trimming left V 3 bases short and J 0 bases short, with 18 bases between. Germline CDR1 reads SEHNR; CDR2 reads FQNEAQ (reference sequence). DNA of the CDR3: TGTGCCAGCAGCTTCTGGCGGACTGACAAAGGCTCTGGAAACACCATATATTTT. This translates into CASSFWRTDKGSGNTIYF.

This clone has only one observation. The genes are TRBV12-5 and TRBJ2-1; 13 bases agree with TRBD2. The CDR3 is 19 residues long. Losses at the gene ends were 0 bases for V and 3 bases for J; bases not matched to a gene: 8. Germline values: CDR1 LGHNT, CDR2 FRNRAP. CDR3 sequence: CASGLVPTSGREDYNEQFF. CDR3 sequence (DNA): TGTGCTAGTGGTTTGGTACCTACTAGCGGGAGGGAAGACTACAATGAGCAGTTCTTC.

The chain employs TRBV7-3 and TRBJ2-1; 7 bases map to TRBD2. The CDR3 runs 13 residues. V dropped 8 bases and J dropped 5; count of bases not matched to a gene: 6. Germline V gene lookup returns CDR1 SGHTA and CDR2 FQGTGA. DNA of the CDR3: TGTGCCAGCTCCCCTAGCGGTAACAATGAGCAGTTCTTC. This sequence encodes CASSPSGNNEQFF.

The chain joins TRBV4-2 to TRBJ1-1, with D unclear. The CDR3 runs 16 residues. The V end was cut by 4 bases, the J end by 1 base, with 16 bases between. CDR1 and CDR2 (germline): LGHNA, YNFKEQ. The CDR3, as DNA: TGTGCCAGCAGCCTGCAACGAGGCCTAGGGAACACTGAAGCTTTCTTT. This encodes CASSLQRGLGNTEAFF.

The chain has TRBV3-1 (or the pseudogene TRBV3-2) and TRBJ1-5, with D possibly matching TRBD1 (6 bases). CDR1 LGHDT and CDR2 YNNKEL come from the germline V gene (reference sequence). V gave up 0 bases and J gave up 6 bases, with 12 bases separating them. This CDR3 region has 15 residues. The CDR3 nucleotides are TGTGCCAGCAGCCAAGACGCAGGGGCGGCTCAGCCCCAGCATTTT. It yields the protein CASSQDAGAAQPQHF.

This sequence joins TRBV10-1 and TRBJ2-1; D might be TRBD2 (6 bases). The CDR3 runs 13 residues. V was cut by 4 bases and J by 7 bases, with 11 bases left in between. The V gene's germline CDR1 is WNHNN and CDR2 SYGVQD (reference sequence). Here the CDR3 reads CASSVTGVNEQFF. Written as DNA, the CDR3 is TGCGCCAGCAGTGTTACGGGAGTTAATGAGCAGTTCTTC.

This clone came up a few times. The CDR3 coding sequence is TGTGCCAGCAGTTCTGGGACAGGGAGTTTTGGCTACACCTTC. Protein sequence: CASSSGTGSFGYTF. The V gene is TRBV27, the J gene TRBJ1-2, with 9 bases that match TRBD1. The length of the CDR3 is 14 residues. With 4 bases clipped from V and 7 bases from J, the junction kept 7 bases outside the gene matches. The germline V gene encodes CDR1 MNHEY and CDR2 SMNVEV (reference sequence).

This CDR3 is CASSPGTRKNYEQYF. For the CDR3, the DNA is TGTGCCAGCAGCCCCGGGACTAGGAAAAACTACGAGCAGTACTTC. The V and J genes are TRBV5-4 and TRBJ2-7; 8 nucleotides align to TRBD2. Germline V lookup: CDR1 SGHNT, CDR2 YYREEE (reference sequence). V lost 4 bases to trimming and J lost 3 bases; unmatched junction nucleotides: 9. The CDR3 extends over 15 amino acids.

The chain is built from TRBV30 and TRBJ2-5; the match to TRBD1 covers 9 bases. The CDR3 extends over 13 amino acids. The V segment lost 4 bases and the J segment 3 bases; nucleotides outside the gene matches: 3. Germline V CDR1 and CDR2: GTSNPN, SVGIG (reference sequence). CDR3 sequence (DNA): TGTGCCTGGACAGGGACAGGGAAAGAGACCCAGTACTTC. This translates into CAWTGTGKETQYF.

The chain joins TRBV6-5 to TRBJ1-5, with D possibly TRBD1 on 5 matching bases. The CDR3 length is 15 residues. V gave up 2 bases and J gave up 3 bases, with 11 bases separating them. The germline gives CDR1 MNHEY, CDR2 SVGAGI. CDR3 loop: CASSYGGGNNQPQHF. The CDR3 DNA follows: TGTGCCAGCAGTTACGGCGGGGGGAACAATCAGCCCCAGCATTTT.

This chain joins TRBV2 and TRBJ1-5; a weak D match, TRBD1 (5 bases). V shed 6 bases and J shed 5 bases, with 8 bases lying between them. The CDR3 totals 12 residues. The germline V gene encodes CDR1 SNHLY and CDR2 FYNNEI. The CDR3 here is CASRGEYQPQHF. Written as DNA, the CDR3 is TGTGCCAGCAGAGGGGAGTATCAGCCCCAGCATTTT.

This clone was seen a few times. The chain is built from TRBV5-4 and TRBJ1-1; TRBD1 is a possible D gene (6 bases). Germline loops: CDR1 SGHNT, CDR2 YYREEE (reference sequence). The V end lost 1 base, the J end lost 4 bases, and 14 bases lay between the germline ends. The CDR3 has 15 amino acids. The CDR3 protein is CASSLNRVGGTEAFF. The DNA for the CDR3 is TGTGCCAGCAGCTTGAACAGGGTTGGAGGCACTGAAGCTTTCTTT. Combining the CDR3 with reference TRBV5-4 and TRBJ1-1 gives the whole variable domain ETGVTQSPTHLIKTRGQQVTLRCSSQSGHNTVSWYQQALGQGPQFIFQYYREEENGRGNFPPRFSGLQFPNYSSELNVNALELDDSALYLCASSLNRVGGTEAFFGQGTRLTVV.

V and J are TRBV5-4 and TRBJ2-3; D possibly corresponds to TRBD1 (6 bases). Germline V gives CDR1 SGHNT, CDR2 YYREEE (reference sequence). The CDR3 runs to 15 residues. Trimming shortened V by 4 bases and J by 0 bases, and 12 bases separated the two germline ends. DNA for the CDR3: TGTGCCAGCAGCGTGGGACACTATAGCACAGATACGCAGTATTTT. Encoded protein: CASSVGHYSTDTQYF.

This clone was picked up a small number of times. This chain uses TRBV28 with TRBJ2-2; D tentatively fits TRBD1 or TRBD2 (6 bases each). The V and J ends lost 2 bases and 1 base respectively, with 11 bases between them. CDR1 and CDR2 (germline): MDHEN, SYDVKM. The CDR3 has 16 amino acids. In DNA form, the CDR3 reads TGTGCCAGCAGTTTACAGGGGCGGGAGAACACCGGGGAGCTGTTTTTT. It encodes CASSLQGRENTGELFF. Full variable domain (missing parts from reference TRBV28 and TRBJ2-2): DVKVTQSSRYLVKRTGEKVFLECVQDMDHENMFWYRQDPGLGLRLIYFSYDVKMKEKGDIPEGYSVSREKKERFSLILESASTNQTSMYLCASSLQGRENTGELFFGEGSRLTVL.

The V call is TRBV11-2, the J call TRBJ2-3; D is unresolved. The CDR3 is made up of 14 amino acids. With 4 bases removed from V and 0 bases from J, the gap between germline ends came to 8 bases. Germline values: CDR1 SGHAT, CDR2 FQNNGV. CDR3 DNA: TGTGCCAGCAGCTGGCTTGGTAGCACAGATACGCAGTATTTT. It encodes CASSWLGSTDTQYF.

The rearrangement uses TRBV6-1 and TRBJ2-1, with D perhaps TRBD2 (5 bases). The CDR3 consists of 13 residues. V was cut by 1 base and J by 8 bases, with 9 bases left in between. CDR1 is MNHNS and CDR2 is SASEGT in the germline V gene. CDR3 sequence: CASSEGWRDEQFF. CDR3 in DNA: TGTGCCAGCAGTGAAGGCTGGCGGGATGAGCAGTTCTTC.

The chain employs TRBV28 and TRBJ1-1, with D perhaps TRBD1 (5 bases). CDR3 length: 15 residues. CDR1 is MDHEN and CDR2 is SYDVKM in the germline V gene. Trimming took 5 bases from V and 1 from J, leaving 14 bases between them. CDR3 amino acids: CASSPQLGGNTEAFF. The CDR3 DNA reads as TGTGCCAGCAGTCCCCAATTGGGGGGGAACACTGAAGCTTTCTTT.

This rearrangement joins TRBV3-1 (or the pseudogene TRBV3-2) to TRBJ1-1; 9 bases line up with TRBD1. The trim removed 7 bases at V and 4 bases at J, leaving 10 bases unmatched. Germline assignment: CDR1 LGHDT and CDR2 YNNKEL (reference sequence). This CDR3 has 15 residues. The chain's CDR3 is CASTPQGALGTEAFF. CDR3 bases: TGTGCCAGCACCCCACAGGGGGCTTTAGGCACTGAAGCTTTCTTT.

This clone came up once. The chain carries TRBV7-9 and TRBJ2-1, with D perhaps matching TRBD2 (6 bases). V was clipped by 5 bases and J by 6 bases, with 23 bases between them. Germline V CDR1 and CDR2: SEHNR, FQNEAQ (reference sequence). The CDR3 runs to 17 residues. CDR3 in DNA: TGTGCCAGCAGCCTCCTTGCGGGGCGGGGCGGACGCAATGAGCAGTTCTTC. Its translation is CASSLLAGRGGRNEQFF.

This clone was observed once. The chain links TRBV6-9 to TRBJ1-3; no reliable D call. Trimming left V 0 bases short and J 0 bases short, with 15 bases between. CDR3 length: 18 residues. Germline values: CDR1 MNHGY, CDR2 SVAAGI. CDR3 sequence reads: CASSYSTAGLNSGNTIYF. The CDR3 DNA sequence: TGTGCCAGCAGTTATTCGACGGCGGGGTTAAACTCTGGAAACACCATATATTTT.

The chain joins TRBV6-2 or TRBV6-3 to TRBJ2-7, with TRBD2 matching over 8 bases. The CDR3 consists of 16 residues. Looked up from germline, CDR1 is MNHEY and CDR2 is SVGEGT. Trimming took 0 bases from V and 3 from J; bases not matched to a gene: 7. As DNA, the CDR3 is TGTGCCAGCAGTTACTCGACAACTAGCGGATTCTACGAGCAGTACTTC. Protein product: CASSYSTTSGFYEQYF.

The chain has TRBV7-8 and TRBJ2-7, with D possibly matching TRBD1 (6 bases). Germline loops: CDR1 SGHVS, CDR2 FQNEAQ. Trimming shortened V by 2 bases and J by 2 bases, and 16 bases separated the two germline ends. The length of the CDR3 is 16 residues. The CDR3 loop is CASSLSIWTEAYEQYF. CDR3 sequence (DNA): TGTGCCAGCAGCTTAAGTATCTGGACAGAGGCCTACGAGCAGTACTTC.

The rearrangement links TRBV5-4 to TRBJ2-1, with D maybe TRBD1 (6 bases). CDR3 length: 17 residues. CDR1 is SGHNT, CDR2 YYREEE, per germline (reference sequence). Trimming pared 3 bases from V and 3 bases from J, leaving 19 bases between. The CDR3 sequence is CASSWIVGAGVYNEQFF. In nucleotides, the CDR3 is TGTGCCAGCAGCTGGATCGTGGGGGCAGGGGTCTACAATGAGCAGTTCTTC.

V gene TRBV7-2 combines with J gene TRBJ2-3; 15 bases fit TRBD2. J lost 3 bases, V lost 0 bases, and 4 bases had no gene match. The CDR3 covers 18 residues. Per germline, CDR1 SGHTA and CDR2 FQGNSA. The CDR3 region is CASSLARGLAGGTDTQYF. For the CDR3, the DNA is TGTGCCAGCAGCTTAGCGCGGGGACTAGCGGGAGGTACAGATACGCAGTATTTT.

The chain employs TRBV28 and TRBJ1-1; 9 bases are shared with TRBD1. From germline, CDR1 is MDHEN and CDR2 SYDVKM. The CDR3 sequence is 15 residues long. V lost 5 bases and J lost 0; bases outside the gene matches: 4. The CDR3 reads CASSTGGVLNTEAFF. In nucleotides, the CDR3 is TGTGCCAGCAGTACAGGGGGCGTATTGAACACTGAAGCTTTCTTT.